This TCR beta chain was identified in a study of blood T cell repertoires in COVID-19. TCRdb's copy holds only in-frame clones and misses some; the assay was immunoSEQ multiplex PCR. The sample consists of 200,000 to 250,000 clones, 85% of them appearing once. The sequenced sample was peripheral blood. The TCR sequence derives from a woman in her 70s with COVID-19, enrolled during active disease.

The CDR3 DNA is TGTGCCAGCAGCTTTAGCGGGAGGGCCGGCAATGAGCAGTTCTTC. It translates to CASSFSGRAGNEQFF. The chain links TRBV3-1 (or the pseudogene TRBV3-2) to TRBJ2-1; 11 nucleotides agree with TRBD2. The CDR3 sequence is 15 residues long. Germline assignment: CDR1 LGHDT and CDR2 YNNKEL (reference sequence). V shed 5 bases and J 6 bases; nucleotides not matched to a gene: 6.